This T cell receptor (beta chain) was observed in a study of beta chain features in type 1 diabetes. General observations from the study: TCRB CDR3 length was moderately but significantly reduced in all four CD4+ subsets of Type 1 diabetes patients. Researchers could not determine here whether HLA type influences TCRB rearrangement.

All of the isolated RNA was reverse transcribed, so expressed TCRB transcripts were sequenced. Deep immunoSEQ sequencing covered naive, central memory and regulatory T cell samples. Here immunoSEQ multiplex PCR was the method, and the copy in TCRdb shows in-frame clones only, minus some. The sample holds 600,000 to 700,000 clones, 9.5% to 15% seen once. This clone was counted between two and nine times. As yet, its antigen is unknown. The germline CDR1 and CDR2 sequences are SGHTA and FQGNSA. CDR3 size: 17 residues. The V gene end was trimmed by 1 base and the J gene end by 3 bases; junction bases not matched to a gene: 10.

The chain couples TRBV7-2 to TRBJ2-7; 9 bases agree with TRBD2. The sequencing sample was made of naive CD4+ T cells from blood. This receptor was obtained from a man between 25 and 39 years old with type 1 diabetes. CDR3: CASSLGSASGAFYEQYF. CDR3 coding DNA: TGTGCCAGCAGCTTAGGGAGCGCTAGCGGGGCCTTCTACGAGCAGTACTTC.